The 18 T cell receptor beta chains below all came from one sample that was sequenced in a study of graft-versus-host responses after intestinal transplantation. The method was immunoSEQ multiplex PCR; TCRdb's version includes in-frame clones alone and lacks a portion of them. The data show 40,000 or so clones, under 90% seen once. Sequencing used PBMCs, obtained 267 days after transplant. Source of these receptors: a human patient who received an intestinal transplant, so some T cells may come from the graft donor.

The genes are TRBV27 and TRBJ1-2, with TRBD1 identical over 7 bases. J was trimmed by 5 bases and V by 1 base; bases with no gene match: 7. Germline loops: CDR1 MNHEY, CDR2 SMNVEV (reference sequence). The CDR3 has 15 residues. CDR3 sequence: CASSLFGDREYGYTF. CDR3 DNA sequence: TGTGCCAGCAGTTTATTTGGGGACAGAGAATATGGCTACACCTTC.

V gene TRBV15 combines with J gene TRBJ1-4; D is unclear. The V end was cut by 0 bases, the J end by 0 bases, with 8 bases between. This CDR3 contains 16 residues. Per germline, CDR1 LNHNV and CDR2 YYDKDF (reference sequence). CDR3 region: CATSRDRGATNEKLFF. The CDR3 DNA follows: TGTGCCACCAGCAGAGATCGAGGTGCAACTAATGAAAAACTGTTTTTT.

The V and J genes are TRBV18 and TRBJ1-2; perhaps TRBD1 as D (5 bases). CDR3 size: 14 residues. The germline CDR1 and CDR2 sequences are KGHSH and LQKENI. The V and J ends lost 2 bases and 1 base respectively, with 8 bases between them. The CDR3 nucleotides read TGTGCCAGCTCACCAGGGGGTAATAACTATGGCTACACCTTC. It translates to CASSPGGNNYGYTF.

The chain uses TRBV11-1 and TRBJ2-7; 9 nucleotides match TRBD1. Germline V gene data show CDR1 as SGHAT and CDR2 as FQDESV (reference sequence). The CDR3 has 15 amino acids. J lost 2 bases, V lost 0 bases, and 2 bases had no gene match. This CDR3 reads CASSLATGGPYEQYF. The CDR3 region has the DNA TGTGCCAGCAGCTTAGCGACAGGGGGACCCTACGAGCAGTACTTC.

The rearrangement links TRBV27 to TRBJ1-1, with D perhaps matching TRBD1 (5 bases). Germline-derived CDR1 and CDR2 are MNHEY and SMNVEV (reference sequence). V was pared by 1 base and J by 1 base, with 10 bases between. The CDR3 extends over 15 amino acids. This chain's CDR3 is CASSLFGDPNTEAFF. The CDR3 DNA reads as TGTGCCAGCAGTTTATTTGGGGACCCGAACACTGAAGCTTTCTTT.

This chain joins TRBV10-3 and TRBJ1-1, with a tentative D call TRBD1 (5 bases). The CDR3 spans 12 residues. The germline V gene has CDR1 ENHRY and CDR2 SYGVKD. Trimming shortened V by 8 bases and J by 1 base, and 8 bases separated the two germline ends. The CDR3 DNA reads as TGTGCCATCGGGGCGGGGAACACTGAAGCTTTCTTT. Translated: CAIGAGNTEAFF.

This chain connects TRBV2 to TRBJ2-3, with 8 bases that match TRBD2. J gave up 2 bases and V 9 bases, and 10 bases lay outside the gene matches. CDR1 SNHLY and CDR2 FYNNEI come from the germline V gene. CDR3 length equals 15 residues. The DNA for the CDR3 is TGTGCCAGAGACGGGGGGGGATTGTCCACAGATACGCAGTATTTT. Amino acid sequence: CARDGGGLSTDTQYF.

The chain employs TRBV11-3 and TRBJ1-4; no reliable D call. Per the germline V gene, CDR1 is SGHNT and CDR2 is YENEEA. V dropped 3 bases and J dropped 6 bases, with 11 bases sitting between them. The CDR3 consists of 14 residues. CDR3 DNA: TGTGCCAGCAGCTTCTCAGGTCCCGATGAAAAACTGTTTTTT. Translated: CASSFSGPDEKLFF.

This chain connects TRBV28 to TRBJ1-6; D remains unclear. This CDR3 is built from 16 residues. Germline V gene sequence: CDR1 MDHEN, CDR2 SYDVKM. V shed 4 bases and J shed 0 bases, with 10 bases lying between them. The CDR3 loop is CASSYHGSSYNSPLHF. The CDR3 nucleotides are TGTGCCAGCAGTTATCATGGGAGCTCCTATAATTCACCCCTCCACTTT.

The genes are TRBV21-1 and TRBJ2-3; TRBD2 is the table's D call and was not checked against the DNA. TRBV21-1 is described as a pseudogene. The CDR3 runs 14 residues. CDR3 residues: CASSKRGGPDTQYF. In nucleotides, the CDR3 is TGTGCCAGCAGCAAACGGGGGGGCCCAGATACGCAGTATTTT.

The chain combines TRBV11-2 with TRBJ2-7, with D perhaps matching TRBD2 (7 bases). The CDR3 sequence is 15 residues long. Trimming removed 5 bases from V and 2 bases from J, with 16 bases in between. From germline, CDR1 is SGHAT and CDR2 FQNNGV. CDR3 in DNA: TGTGCCAGCAGCCGCGCGGGGGCGGGGGCCTACGAGCAGTACTTC. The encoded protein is CASSRAGAGAYEQYF.

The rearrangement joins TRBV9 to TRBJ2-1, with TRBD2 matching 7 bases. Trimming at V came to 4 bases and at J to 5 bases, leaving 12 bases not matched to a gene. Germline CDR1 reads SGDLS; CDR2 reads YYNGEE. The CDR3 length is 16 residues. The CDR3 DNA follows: TGTGCCAGCAGCCAACCGGGGACTAATTTTCACAATGAGCAGTTCTTC. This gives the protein CASSQPGTNFHNEQFF.

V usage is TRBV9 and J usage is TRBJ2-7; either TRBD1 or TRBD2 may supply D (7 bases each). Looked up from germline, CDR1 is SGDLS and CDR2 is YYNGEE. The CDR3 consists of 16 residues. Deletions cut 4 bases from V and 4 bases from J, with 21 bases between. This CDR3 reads CASSPHQGDYAYEQYF. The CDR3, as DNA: TGTGCCAGCAGCCCCCATCAGGGGGACTACGCTTACGAGCAGTACTTC. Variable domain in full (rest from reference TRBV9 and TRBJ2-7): DSGVTQTPKHLITATGQRVTLRCSPRSGDLSVYWYQQSLDQGLQFLIQYYNGEERAKGNILERFSAQQFPDLHSELNLSSLELGDSALYFCASSPHQGDYAYEQYFGPGTRLTVT.

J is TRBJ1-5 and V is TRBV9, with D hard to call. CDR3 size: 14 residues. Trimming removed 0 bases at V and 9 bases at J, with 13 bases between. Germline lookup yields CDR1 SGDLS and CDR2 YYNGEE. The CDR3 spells CASSVGGPEWPQHF. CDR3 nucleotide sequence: TGTGCCAGCAGCGTAGGTGGGCCAGAGTGGCCCCAGCATTTT.

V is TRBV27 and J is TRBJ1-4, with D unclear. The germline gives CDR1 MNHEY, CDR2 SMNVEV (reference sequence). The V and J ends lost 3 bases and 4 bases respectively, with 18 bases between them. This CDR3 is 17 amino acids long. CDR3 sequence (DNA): TGTGCCAGCAGTTTGTGGGCAGGTCCTTCACTTAATGAAAAACTGTTTTTT. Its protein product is CASSLWAGPSLNEKLFF.

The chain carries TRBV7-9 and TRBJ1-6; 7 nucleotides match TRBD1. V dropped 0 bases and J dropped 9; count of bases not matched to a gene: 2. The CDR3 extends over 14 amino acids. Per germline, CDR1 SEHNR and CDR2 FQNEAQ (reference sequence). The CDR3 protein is CASSLARGVSPLHF. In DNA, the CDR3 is TGTGCCAGCAGCTTAGCCAGGGGGGTTTCACCCCTCCACTTT.

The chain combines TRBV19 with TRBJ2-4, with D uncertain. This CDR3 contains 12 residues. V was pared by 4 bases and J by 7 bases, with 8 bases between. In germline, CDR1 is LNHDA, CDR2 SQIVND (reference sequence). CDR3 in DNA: TGTGCCAGTAGTAAACAAGGCAACATTCAGTACTTC. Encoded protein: CASSKQGNIQYF.

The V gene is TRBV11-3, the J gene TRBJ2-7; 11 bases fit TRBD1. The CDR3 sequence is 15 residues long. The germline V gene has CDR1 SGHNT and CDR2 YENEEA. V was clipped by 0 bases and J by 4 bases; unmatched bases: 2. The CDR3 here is CASSLDWDRGYEQYF. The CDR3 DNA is TGTGCCAGCAGCTTAGATTGGGACAGGGGGTACGAGCAGTACTTC.